This T cell receptor (beta chain) was found in a study of OX40 agonist ivuxolimab in advanced cancers. CDR3 length: 15 amino acids. V gave up 5 bases and J gave up 1 base, with 14 bases separating them. The germline CDR1 and CDR2 sequences are SGHVS and FNYEAQ. This clone was observed once. Data came from immunoSEQ multiplex PCR; TCRdb stores just in-frame clones and leaves some out. The sample records tens of thousands of clones, approximately 85% being singletons. This TCR derives from an adult with an advanced solid tumor such as melanoma, head and neck, liver or kidney cancer. The specimen comprised CD4+ or CD8+ T cells sorted from blood, sampled in a trial of the OX40 agonist ivuxolimab. This chain joins TRBV7-6 and TRBJ1-1; the D gene is possibly TRBD1 (5 bases). Here the CDR3 DNA reads TGTGCCAGCAGCCCTCGCGAGGGGCAGAACACTGAAGCTTTCTTT. Protein product: CASSPREGQNTEAFF.